Described below is a single T cell receptor (beta chain) sequence and its context. The antigen remains undetermined. Trimming removed 2 bases at V and 10 bases at J, with 12 bases between. This CDR3 comprises 14 residues. TCRdb analysed the 5' RACE reads with MiXCR anew, one entry per CDR3 protein. Here the sample spans around 390,000 distinct CDR3 sequences, approximately 16% being singletons. This sample is part of a study of T-cell memory formation after mild COVID-19. General study points: There was no confirmation that second-wave clones peaking on day 37 were SARS-CoV-2 specific. Pre-infection memory contained some responding clones, which suggested that cross-reactive memory had joined. Among contracting clones, CD4+ were mainly CM/EM and CD8+ enriched in EMRA.

The material sequenced was PBMCs or a T cell subset sorted from them (not recorded which). The clonotype comes from a man between 18 and 29 years old who had mild COVID-19 (a few samples of this study predate the infection). Cell type and time point are not known. This chain links TRBV12-3 or TRBV12-4 with TRBJ1-6, with a possible D match to TRBD1 (6 bases). The CDR3 region has the DNA TGTGCCAGCAGTTTAAAACAGGGAGGCTCACCCCTCCACTTT. Encoded protein: CASSLKQGGSPLHF.